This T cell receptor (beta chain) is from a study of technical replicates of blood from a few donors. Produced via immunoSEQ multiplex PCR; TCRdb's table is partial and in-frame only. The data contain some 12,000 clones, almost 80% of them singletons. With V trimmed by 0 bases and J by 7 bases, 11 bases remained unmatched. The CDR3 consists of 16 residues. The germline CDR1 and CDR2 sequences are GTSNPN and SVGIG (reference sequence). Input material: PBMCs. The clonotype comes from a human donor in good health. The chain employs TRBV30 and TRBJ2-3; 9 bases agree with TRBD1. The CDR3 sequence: CAWSVAWAQGANTQYF. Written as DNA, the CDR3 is TGTGCCTGGAGTGTCGCTTGGGCACAGGGGGCGAATACGCAGTATTTT.